This T cell receptor (beta chain) came from a study of blood T cells in healthy people across ages. Study results and limitations: It was the long-lived donors that had more naive CD4+ cells and higher diversity than aged donors.

There are 16 residues in the CDR3. The V gene's germline CDR1 is SGHDT and CDR2 YYEEEE. Turning to this clonotype: The target antigen is unknown. An end of the junction does not agree with germline; a read error may underlie this.

Next came a second PCR, run for about 7 to 12 cycles, which used a sample-barcoded 5' primer along with a J-beta primer mix. Every molecule of cDNA carried a tag from a template-switch adaptor with 12 random nucleotides. One entry per CDR3 protein results from TCRdb running MiXCR on the 5' RACE reads. The sample records some 1.5 million distinct CDR3 sequences, roughly 30% being singletons. Every sample had a minimum of 6 million PBMCs isolated. The total RNA that was extracted per sample amounted to at least 5 micrograms. Sequencing was performed on blood. The chain recombines TRBV5-6 with TRBJ2-1, with 10 nucleotides matching TRBD2. The sequence was obtained from a woman in her 30s in good health. This chain's CDR3 is CTSSLEVSGRINEQFF. CDR3 in DNA: TGTACCAGCAGCTTGGAGGTTAGCGGGAGGATCAATGAGCAGTTCTTC.